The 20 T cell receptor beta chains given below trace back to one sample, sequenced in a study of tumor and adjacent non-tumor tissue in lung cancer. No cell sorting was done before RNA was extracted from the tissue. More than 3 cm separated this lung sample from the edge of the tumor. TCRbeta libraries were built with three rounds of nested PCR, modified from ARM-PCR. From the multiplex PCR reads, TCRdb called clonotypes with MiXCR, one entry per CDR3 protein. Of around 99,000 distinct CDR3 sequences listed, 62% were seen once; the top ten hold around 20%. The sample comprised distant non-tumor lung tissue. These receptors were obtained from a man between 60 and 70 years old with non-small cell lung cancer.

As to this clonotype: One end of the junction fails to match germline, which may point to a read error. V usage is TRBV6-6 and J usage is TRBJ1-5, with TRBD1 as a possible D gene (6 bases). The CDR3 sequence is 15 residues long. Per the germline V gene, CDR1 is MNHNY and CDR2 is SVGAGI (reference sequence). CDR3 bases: TGTACCAGCAGAGATCAGGGGAACAGCAATCAGCCCCAGCATTTT. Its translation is CTSRDQGNSNQPQHF.

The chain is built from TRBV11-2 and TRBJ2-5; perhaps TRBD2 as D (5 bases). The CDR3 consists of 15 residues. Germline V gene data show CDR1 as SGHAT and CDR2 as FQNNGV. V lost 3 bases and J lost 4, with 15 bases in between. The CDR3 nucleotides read TGTGCCAGCAGCTTGATCTCCCCAGGAGGAGAGACCCAGTACTTC. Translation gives CASSLISPGGETQYF.

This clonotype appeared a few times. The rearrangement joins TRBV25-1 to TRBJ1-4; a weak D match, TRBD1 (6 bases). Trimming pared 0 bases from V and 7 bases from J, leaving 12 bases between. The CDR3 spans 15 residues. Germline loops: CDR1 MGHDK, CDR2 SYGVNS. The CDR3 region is CASSEYWGPSEKLFF. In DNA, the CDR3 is TGTGCCAGCAGTGAATATTGGGGGCCGAGTGAAAAACTGTTTTTT. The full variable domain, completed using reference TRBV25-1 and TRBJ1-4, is EADIYQTPRYLVIGTGKKITLECSQTMGHDKMYWYQQDPGMELHLIHYSYGVNSTEKGDLSSESTVSRIRTEHFPLTLESARPSHTSQYLCASSEYWGPSEKLFFGSGTQLSVL.

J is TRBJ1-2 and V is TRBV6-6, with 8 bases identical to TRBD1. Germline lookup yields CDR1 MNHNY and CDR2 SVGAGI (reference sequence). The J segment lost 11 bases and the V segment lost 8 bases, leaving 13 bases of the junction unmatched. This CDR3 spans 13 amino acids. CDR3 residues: CASGFDRGGGYTF. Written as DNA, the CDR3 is TGTGCCAGCGGTTTCGACAGGGGAGGAGGTTACACCTTC.

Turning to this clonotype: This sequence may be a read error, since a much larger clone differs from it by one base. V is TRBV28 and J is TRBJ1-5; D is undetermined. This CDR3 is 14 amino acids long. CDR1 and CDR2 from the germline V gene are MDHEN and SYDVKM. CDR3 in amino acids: CASSPLDGHQPRHF. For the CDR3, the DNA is TGTGCCAGCAGTCCCCTTGATGGGCATCAGCCCCGGCATTTT.

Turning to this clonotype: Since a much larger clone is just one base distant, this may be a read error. Written as DNA, the CDR3 is TGTGCCAGCACCCCTCGGACAGGGGGCATCATGATGACCTTC. Protein: CASTPRTGGIMMTF. This rearrangement joins TRBV5-6 to TRBJ1-2; 11 nucleotides line up with TRBD1. V gave up 6 bases and J gave up 14 bases; unmatched junction bases: 15. In germline, CDR1 is SGHDT, CDR2 YYEEEE. The CDR3 contains 14 residues. Complete variable domain (other parts from reference TRBV5-6 and TRBJ1-2): DAGVTQSPTHLIKTRGQQVTLRCSPKSGHDTVSWYQQALGQGPQFIFQYYEEEERQRGNFPDRFSGHQFPNYSSELNVNALLLGDSALYLCASTPRTGGIMMTFGSGTRLTVV.

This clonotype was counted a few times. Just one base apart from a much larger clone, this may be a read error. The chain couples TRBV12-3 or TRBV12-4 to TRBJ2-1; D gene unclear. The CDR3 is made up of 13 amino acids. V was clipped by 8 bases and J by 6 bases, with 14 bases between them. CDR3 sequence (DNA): TGTGCCAGCTCTCCCCTAGAGTGCAATGAGCAGTTCTTC. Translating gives CASSPLECNEQFF.

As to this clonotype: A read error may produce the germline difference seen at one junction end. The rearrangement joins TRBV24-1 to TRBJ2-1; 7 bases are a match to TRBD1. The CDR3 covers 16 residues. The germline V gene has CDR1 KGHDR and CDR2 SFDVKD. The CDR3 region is CATSDQLRGGYNEQFF. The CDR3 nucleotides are TGTGCCACCAGTGACCAACTGAGAGGGGGCTACAATGAGCAATTCTTC.

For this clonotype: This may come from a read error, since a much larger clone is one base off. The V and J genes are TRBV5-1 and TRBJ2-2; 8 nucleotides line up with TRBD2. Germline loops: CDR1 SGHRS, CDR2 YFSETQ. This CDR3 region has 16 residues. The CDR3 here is CASSSSGRTNTGEQFF. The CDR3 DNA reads TGCGCCAGCAGCTCGAGCGGGAGAACGAACACCGGGGAGCAGTTTTTT. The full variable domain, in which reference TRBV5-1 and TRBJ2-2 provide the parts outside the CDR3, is KAGVTQTPRYLIKTRGQQVTLSCSPISGHRSVSWYQQTPGQGLQFLFEYFSETQRNKGNFPGRFSGRQFSNSRSEMNVSTLELGDSALYLCASSSSGRTNTGEQFFGEGSRLTVL.

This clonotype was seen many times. Here the CDR3 DNA reads TGTGCCAGCAGCTTCGACAGGGGGCTGACCTATGGCTACACCTTC. This codes for CASSFDRGLTYGYTF. The chain links TRBV5-5 to TRBJ1-2, with 10 bases fitting TRBD1. The CDR3 runs to 15 residues. Germline V gives CDR1 SGHKS, CDR2 YYEKEE (reference sequence). The J segment lost 4 bases and the V segment lost 2 bases, leaving 5 bases of the junction unmatched.

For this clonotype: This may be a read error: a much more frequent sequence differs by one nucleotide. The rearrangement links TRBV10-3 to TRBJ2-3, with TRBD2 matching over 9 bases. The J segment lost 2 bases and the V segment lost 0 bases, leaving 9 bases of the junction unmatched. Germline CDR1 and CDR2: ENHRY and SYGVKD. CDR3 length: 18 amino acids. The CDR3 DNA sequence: TGTGCCATCAGTGAGTCGATGAGCGGGGGGCGAAACACAGATACGCAGTATTTT. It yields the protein CAISESMSGGRNTDTQYF.

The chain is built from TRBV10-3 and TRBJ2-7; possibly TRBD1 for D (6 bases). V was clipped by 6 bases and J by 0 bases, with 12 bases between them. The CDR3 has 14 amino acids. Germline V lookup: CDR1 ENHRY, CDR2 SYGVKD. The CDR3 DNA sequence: TGTGCCATCAGAGAAACAGGGAGCTCCTACGAGCAGTACTTC. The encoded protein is CAIRETGSSYEQYF.

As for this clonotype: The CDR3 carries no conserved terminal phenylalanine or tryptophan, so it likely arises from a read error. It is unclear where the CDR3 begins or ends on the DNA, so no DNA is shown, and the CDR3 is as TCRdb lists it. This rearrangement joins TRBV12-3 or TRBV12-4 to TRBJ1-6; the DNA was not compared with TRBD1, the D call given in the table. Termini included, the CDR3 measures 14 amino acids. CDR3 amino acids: CASNQGGGWVTPPL.

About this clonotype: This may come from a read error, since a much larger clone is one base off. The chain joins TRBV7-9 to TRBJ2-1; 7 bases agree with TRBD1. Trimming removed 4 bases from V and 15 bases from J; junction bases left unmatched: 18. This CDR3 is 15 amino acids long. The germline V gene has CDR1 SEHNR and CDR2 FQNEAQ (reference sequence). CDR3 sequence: CASSSQGVPPSLGFF. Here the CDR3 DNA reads TGTGCCAGCAGCTCGCAGGGGGTGCCCCCTTCCTTGGGGTTCTTC.

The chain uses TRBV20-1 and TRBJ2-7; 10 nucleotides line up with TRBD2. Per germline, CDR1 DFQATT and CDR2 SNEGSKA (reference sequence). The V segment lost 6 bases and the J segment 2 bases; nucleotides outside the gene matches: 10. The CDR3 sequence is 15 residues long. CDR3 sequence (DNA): TGCAGTGCAAACCTAGCGGGGGCAATAACCTACGAGCAGTACTTC. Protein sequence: CSANLAGAITYEQYF.

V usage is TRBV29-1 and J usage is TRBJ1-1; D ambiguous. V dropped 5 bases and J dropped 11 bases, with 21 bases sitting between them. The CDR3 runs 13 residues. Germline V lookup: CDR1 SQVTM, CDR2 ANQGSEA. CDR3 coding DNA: TGCAGCGTTAACATTCCGACCGACCCCGTGGCTTTCTTT. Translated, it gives CSVNIPTDPVAFF.

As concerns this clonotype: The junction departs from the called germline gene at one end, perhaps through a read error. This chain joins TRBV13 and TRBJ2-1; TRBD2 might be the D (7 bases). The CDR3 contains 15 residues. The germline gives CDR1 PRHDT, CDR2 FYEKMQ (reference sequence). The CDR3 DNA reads TGTGCCAGCAGCTTGATTAAGGCCGAGGGGGGGGAGCACTTCTTC. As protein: CASSLIKAEGGEHFF.

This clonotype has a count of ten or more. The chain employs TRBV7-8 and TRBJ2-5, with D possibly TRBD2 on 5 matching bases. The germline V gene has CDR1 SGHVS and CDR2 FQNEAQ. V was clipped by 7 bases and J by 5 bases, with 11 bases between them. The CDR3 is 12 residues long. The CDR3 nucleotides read TGTGCCAGCACGCTGGGAGTTGAGACCCAGTACTTC. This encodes CASTLGVETQYF.

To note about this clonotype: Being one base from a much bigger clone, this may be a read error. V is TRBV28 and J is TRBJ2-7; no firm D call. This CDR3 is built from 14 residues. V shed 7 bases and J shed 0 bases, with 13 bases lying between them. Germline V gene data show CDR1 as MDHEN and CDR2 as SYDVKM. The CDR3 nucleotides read TGTGCCAGCATTGACACTTTCCCCTCCTACGAGCAGTACTTC. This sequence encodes CASIDTFPSYEQYF.

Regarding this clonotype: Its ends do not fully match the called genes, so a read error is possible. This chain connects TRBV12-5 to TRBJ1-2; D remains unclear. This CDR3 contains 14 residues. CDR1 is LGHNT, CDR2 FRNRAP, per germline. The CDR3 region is CVSGARDGNYGYTF. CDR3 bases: TGTGTTAGTGGAGCTCGGGATGGAAACTATGGCTACACCTTC.